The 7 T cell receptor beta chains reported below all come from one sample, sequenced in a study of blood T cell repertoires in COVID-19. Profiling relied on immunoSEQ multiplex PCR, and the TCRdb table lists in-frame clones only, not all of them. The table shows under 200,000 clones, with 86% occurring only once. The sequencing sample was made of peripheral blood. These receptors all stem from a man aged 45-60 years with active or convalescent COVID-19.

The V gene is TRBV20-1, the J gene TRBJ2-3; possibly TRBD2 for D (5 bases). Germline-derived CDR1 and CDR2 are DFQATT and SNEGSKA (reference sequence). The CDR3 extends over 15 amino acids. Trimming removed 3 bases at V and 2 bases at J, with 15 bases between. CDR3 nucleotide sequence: TGCAGTGCTAGTGGGGAGAGGGTGTTCACAGATACGCAGTATTTT. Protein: CSASGERVFTDTQYF.

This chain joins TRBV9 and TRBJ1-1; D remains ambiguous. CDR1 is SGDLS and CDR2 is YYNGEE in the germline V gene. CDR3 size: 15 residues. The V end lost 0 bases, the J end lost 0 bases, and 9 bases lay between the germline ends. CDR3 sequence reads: CASSVGGGMNTEAFF. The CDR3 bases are TGTGCCAGCAGCGTAGGCGGAGGTATGAACACTGAAGCTTTCTTT. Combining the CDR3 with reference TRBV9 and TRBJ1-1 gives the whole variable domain DSGVTQTPKHLITATGQRVTLRCSPRSGDLSVYWYQQSLDQGLQFLIQYYNGEERAKGNILERFSAQQFPDLHSELNLSSLELGDSALYFCASSVGGGMNTEAFFGQGTRLTVV.

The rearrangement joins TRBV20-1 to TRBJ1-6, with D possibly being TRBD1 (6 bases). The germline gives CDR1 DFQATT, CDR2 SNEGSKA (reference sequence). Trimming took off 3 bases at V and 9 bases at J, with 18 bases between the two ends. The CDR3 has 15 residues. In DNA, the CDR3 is TGCAGTGCTAGTGAGACCGGGGGGCAAGGTTCACCCCTCCACTTT. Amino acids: CSASETGGQGSPLHF.

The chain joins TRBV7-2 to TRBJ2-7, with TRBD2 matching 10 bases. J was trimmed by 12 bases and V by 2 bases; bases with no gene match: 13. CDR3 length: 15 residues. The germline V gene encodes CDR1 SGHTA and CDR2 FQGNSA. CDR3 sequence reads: CASSLSKIAGGVAYF. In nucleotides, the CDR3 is TGTGCCAGCAGCTTAAGTAAGATAGCGGGGGGTGTTGCGTACTTC.

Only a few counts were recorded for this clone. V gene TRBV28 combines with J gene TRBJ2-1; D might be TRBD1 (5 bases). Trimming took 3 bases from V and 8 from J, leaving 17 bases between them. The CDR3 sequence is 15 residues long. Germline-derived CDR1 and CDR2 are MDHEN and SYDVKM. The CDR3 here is CASSFRTTGRDEQFF. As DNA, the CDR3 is TGTGCCAGCAGTTTCCGGACCACCGGCAGGGATGAGCAGTTCTTC.

The CDR3 sequence is CASKSRGRFSYEQYF. The CDR3 coding sequence is TGTGCCAGCAAGAGTAGGGGCCGATTCTCCTACGAGCAGTACTTC. The chain employs TRBV6-5 and TRBJ2-7; D is perhaps TRBD1 (5 bases). The CDR3 is 15 amino acids. Trimming shortened V by 7 bases and J by 0 bases, and 16 bases separated the two germline ends. Per the germline V gene, CDR1 is MNHEY and CDR2 is SVGAGI.

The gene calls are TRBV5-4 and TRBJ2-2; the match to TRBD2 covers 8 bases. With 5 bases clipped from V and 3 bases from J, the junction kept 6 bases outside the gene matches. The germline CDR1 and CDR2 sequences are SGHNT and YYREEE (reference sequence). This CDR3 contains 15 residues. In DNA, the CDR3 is TGTGCCAGCAGAACAGGGACTAGGGACACCGGGGAGCTGTTTTTT. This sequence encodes CASRTGTRDTGELFF.